Listed here are 14 T cell receptor beta chains from one sample, sequenced in a study of CD8+ T cells in alopecia areata. Sequencing relied on a cDNA template that was reverse transcribed from extracted RNA. Assay: immunoSEQ multiplex PCR; the TCRdb copy retains only in-frame clones and omits some. The sample carries 110,000 or so clones, roughly 63% recorded once. Noted treatment: oral pan-JAK inhibitor, 5-10 mg twice daily. Sequences were derived from CD8+ T cells sorted from blood, sampled at week 4, from a patient treated with tofacitinib. These receptors all come from a human donor with alopecia areata.

The chain combines TRBV29-1 with TRBJ1-2; 7 bases line up with TRBD1. After removal of 2 bases from V and 6 bases from J, the junction contained 6 bases not matched to a gene. Germline V gene sequence: CDR1 SQVTM, CDR2 ANQGSEA. This CDR3 region has 13 residues. The CDR3 reads CSVELRGRNGYTF. CDR3 bases: TGCAGCGTTGAACTGAGGGGGCGGAATGGCTACACCTTC.

This clone appeared a few times. The gene calls are TRBV29-1 and TRBJ2-1; 7 nucleotides line up with TRBD1. V was clipped by 4 bases and J by 2 bases; unmatched bases: 11. The CDR3 loop spans 16 amino acids. The V gene's germline CDR1 is SQVTM and CDR2 ANQGSEA. The CDR3 protein is CSVGGLTGTAYNEQFF. The CDR3 DNA is TGCAGCGTTGGCGGCCTTACAGGGACAGCCTACAATGAGCAGTTCTTC.

V usage is TRBV30 and J usage is TRBJ2-7, with D maybe TRBD2 (6 bases). V was trimmed by 0 bases and J by 3 bases, leaving 12 bases between them. The CDR3 loop spans 14 amino acids. Germline-derived CDR1 and CDR2 are GTSNPN and SVGIG (reference sequence). In nucleotides, the CDR3 is TGTGCCTGGAGTGTTATCGACGGGGGCTACGAGCAGTACTTC. Its translation is CAWSVIDGGYEQYF.

This clone was counted a few times. This chain uses TRBV2 with TRBJ2-7; 7 bases are a match to TRBD1. The germline V gene has CDR1 SNHLY and CDR2 FYNNEI. This CDR3 comprises 13 residues. The junction had 4 bases not matched to a gene; V was cut back by 8 bases and J by 0 bases. CDR3 DNA: TGTGCCAGCGACAGGGACAGCTCCTACGAGCAGTACTTC. It codes for CASDRDSSYEQYF.

This clone was detected only a few times. A junction end diverges from the germline sequence, so it may reflect a read error. CDR3 protein: CASSLAIGLNEKLFF. The CDR3 nucleotides are TGTGCTAGCAGCCTAGCGATTGGACTTAATGAAAAACTGTTTTTT. The V and J genes are TRBV7-7 and TRBJ1-4, with D unclear. Per the germline V gene, CDR1 is SSHAT and CDR2 is FNYEAQ (reference sequence). This CDR3 comprises 15 residues.

This chain links TRBV29-1 with TRBJ2-7, with 11 bases fitting TRBD2. J gave up 3 bases and V 3 bases, and 13 bases lay outside the gene matches. Germline loops: CDR1 SQVTM, CDR2 ANQGSEA. This CDR3 is 17 amino acids long. CDR3 sequence: CSVEAPRPGLAVYEQYF. The CDR3 DNA reads as TGCAGCGTTGAGGCCCCCCGCCCGGGACTAGCGGTCTACGAGCAGTACTTC.

This clone was picked up a small number of times. The chain has TRBV27 and TRBJ2-5, with D unresolved. The CDR3 has 13 amino acids. Germline lookup yields CDR1 MNHEY and CDR2 SMNVEV (reference sequence). Trimming removed 2 bases from V and 4 bases from J, with 8 bases in between. CDR3 loop: CASSLLLGETQYF. CDR3 DNA: TGTGCCAGCAGTTTACTCCTCGGAGAGACCCAGTACTTC.

V is TRBV13 and J is TRBJ2-1, with D tentatively TRBD2 (6 bases). Trimming left V 0 bases short and J 3 bases short, with 12 bases between. The germline V gene has CDR1 PRHDT and CDR2 FYEKMQ (reference sequence). The length of the CDR3 is 16 residues. The CDR3 spells CASSLGRGDGYNEQFF. The DNA of the CDR3 is TGTGCCAGCAGCTTAGGCCGCGGGGACGGCTACAATGAGCAGTTCTTC.

In its sample, this clone was seen a few times. V gene TRBV14 combines with J gene TRBJ2-1; D gene unclear. The CDR3 extends over 17 amino acids. The germline gives CDR1 SGHDN, CDR2 FVKESK. Between the trimmed V and J ends, which lost 1 base and 7 bases, there was a span of 20 bases. In DNA form, the CDR3 reads TGTGCCAGCAGCCAAGCTCGCGTTTCTCCGCGTGGGAATGAGCAGTTCTTC. It specifies CASSQARVSPRGNEQFF. The whole variable domain, filled in from reference TRBV14 and TRBJ2-1, reads EAGVTQFPSHSVIEKGQTVTLRCDPISGHDNLYWYRRVMGKEIKFLLHFVKESKQDESGMPNNRFLAERTGGTYSTLKVQPAELEDSGVYFCASSQARVSPRGNEQFFGPGTRLTVL.

Here the CDR3 reads CAWSAVWEGYTF. DNA of the CDR3: TGTGCCTGGAGTGCTGTTTGGGAAGGCTACACCTTC. This chain joins TRBV30 and TRBJ1-2, with D uncertain. With 1 base removed from V and 8 bases from J, the gap between germline ends came to 11 bases. The germline CDR1 and CDR2 sequences are GTSNPN and SVGIG (reference sequence). There are 12 residues in the CDR3.

The chain combines TRBV30 with TRBJ1-4, with D hard to call. CDR1 and CDR2 (germline): GTSNPN, SVGIG (reference sequence). The CDR3 sequence is 13 residues long. The V and J ends lost 0 bases and 8 bases respectively, with 10 bases between them. The CDR3 DNA is TGTGCCTGGAGTGTCGCGGGCGGGGAAAAACTGTTTTTT. This translates into CAWSVAGGEKLFF.

This clone was recorded a few times. The chain joins TRBV23-1 to TRBJ1-5; 7 bases align to TRBD1. TRBV23-1 is marked as an open reading frame, function uncertain. With V trimmed by 3 bases and J by 0 bases, 20 bases remained unmatched. This CDR3 comprises 21 residues. This CDR3 reads CASSQEGLTKRGGYSNQPQHF. The CDR3 DNA sequence: TGCGCCAGCAGTCAGGAGGGACTTACTAAACGAGGGGGCTATAGCAATCAGCCCCAGCATTTT.

Remarks on this clone: The sample contains more than one DNA sequence encoding this CDR3. The V gene is TRBV5-1, the J gene TRBJ2-7; D gene ambiguous. The CDR3 consists of 12 residues. Trimming took 0 bases from V and 4 from J, leaving 5 bases between them. From germline, CDR1 is SGHRS and CDR2 YFSETQ. The CDR3 DNA sequence: TGCGCCAGCAGCTTGGAAGGATACGAGCAGTACTTC. It yields the protein CASSLEGYEQYF.

The chain uses TRBV30 and TRBJ1-4; tentatively, D is TRBD1 (6 bases). CDR3 length: 11 amino acids. V lost 1 base, J lost 13 bases, and 10 bases lay in between. Germline V gene lookup returns CDR1 GTSNPN and CDR2 SVGIG (reference sequence). The CDR3 DNA reads TGTGCCTGGAGTGAGGAGGGGGGACTGTTTTTT. This translates into CAWSEEGGLFF.